This note documents a single T cell receptor (beta chain) sequence. The sample comes from a study of CD8+ T cells in alopecia areata. In the study overall: Twice a day, 5 to 10 mg of oral tofacitinib was administered to treated patients.

RNA was isolated and reverse transcribed to cDNA, the sequencing template. TCRdb's table, derived via immunoSEQ multiplex PCR, lists solely in-frame clones and lacks some. Of about 270,000 clones listed, about 60% were seen once; the top ten hold about 0.9%. The treatment was: oral pan-JAK inhibitor, 5-10 mg twice daily. V was clipped by 2 bases and J by 1 base, with 5 bases between them. CDR3 length: 13 residues. Germline V gene lookup returns CDR1 SGHVS and CDR2 FNYEAQ. The rearrangement links TRBV7-6 to TRBJ1-1, with D unresolved. The starting material was CD4+ T cells sorted from blood, obtained around week 52, from a patient treated with tofacitinib. This sequence originates from a human donor with alopecia areata. In DNA, the CDR3 is TGTGCCAGCAGCTTAAAGTCGAACACTGAAGCTTTCTTT. Protein product: CASSLKSNTEAFF.